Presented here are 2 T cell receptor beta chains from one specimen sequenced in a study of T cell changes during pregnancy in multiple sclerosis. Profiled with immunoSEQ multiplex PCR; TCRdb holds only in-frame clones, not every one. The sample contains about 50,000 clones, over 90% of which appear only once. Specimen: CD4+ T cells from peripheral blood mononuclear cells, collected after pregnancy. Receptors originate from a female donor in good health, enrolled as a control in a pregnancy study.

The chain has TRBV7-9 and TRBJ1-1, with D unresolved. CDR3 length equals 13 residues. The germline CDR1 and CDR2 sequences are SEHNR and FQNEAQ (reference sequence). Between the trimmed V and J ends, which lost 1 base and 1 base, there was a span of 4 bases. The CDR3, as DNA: TGTGCCAGCAGCTTAGAACAGAACACTGAAGCTTTCTTT. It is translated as CASSLEQNTEAFF. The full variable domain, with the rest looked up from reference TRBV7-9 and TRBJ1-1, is DTGVSQNPRHKITKRGQNVTFRCDPISEHNRLYWYRQTLGQGPEFLTYFQNEAQLEKSRLLSDRFSAERPKGSFSTLEIQRTEQGDSAMYLCASSLEQNTEAFFGQGTRLTVV.

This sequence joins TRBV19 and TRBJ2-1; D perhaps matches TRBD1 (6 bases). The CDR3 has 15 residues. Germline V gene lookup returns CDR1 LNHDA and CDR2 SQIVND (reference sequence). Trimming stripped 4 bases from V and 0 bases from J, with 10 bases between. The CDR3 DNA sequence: TGTGCCAGTAGTAAGGGACACAGCTCCTACAATGAGCAGTTCTTC. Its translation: CASSKGHSSYNEQFF.